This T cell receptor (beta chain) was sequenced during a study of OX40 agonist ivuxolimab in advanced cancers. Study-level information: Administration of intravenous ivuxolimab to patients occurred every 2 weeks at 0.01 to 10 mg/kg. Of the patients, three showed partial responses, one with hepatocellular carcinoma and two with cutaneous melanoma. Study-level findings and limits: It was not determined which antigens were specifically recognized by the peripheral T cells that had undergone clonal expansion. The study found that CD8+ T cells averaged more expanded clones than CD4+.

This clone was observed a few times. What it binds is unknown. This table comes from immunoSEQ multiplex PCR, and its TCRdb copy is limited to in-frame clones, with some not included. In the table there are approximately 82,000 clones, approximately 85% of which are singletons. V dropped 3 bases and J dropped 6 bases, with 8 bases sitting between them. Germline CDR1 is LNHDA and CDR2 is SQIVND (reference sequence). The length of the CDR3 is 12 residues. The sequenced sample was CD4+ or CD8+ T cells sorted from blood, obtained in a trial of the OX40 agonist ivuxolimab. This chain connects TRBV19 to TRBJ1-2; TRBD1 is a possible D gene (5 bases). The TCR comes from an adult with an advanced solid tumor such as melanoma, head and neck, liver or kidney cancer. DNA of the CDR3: TGTGCCAGTAGTATCATAGGGGATGGCTACACCTTC. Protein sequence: CASSIIGDGYTF.